These 20 T cell receptor beta chains originate from one sample sequenced in a study of T cells in Graves' hyperthyroidism and ophthalmopathy. RNA transcripts gave rise to amplified TCR beta CDR3 regions. An initial round of RT-PCR targeting the TCR CDR3 relied on the HTBI primer set. One entry per CDR3 protein results from TCRdb running MiXCR on the multiplex PCR reads. The table has around 270,000 distinct CDR3 sequences, roughly a fifth seen once. Sample: blood. Every receptor here comes from a man between 45 and 60 years old with Graves' ophthalmopathy.

The chain joins TRBV19 to TRBJ2-1, with TRBD2 identical over 12 bases. V lost 3 bases to trimming and J lost 7 bases; unmatched junction nucleotides: 7. The CDR3 has 16 residues. CDR1 is LNHDA and CDR2 is SQIVND in the germline V gene (reference sequence). CDR3 sequence reads: CASSISLLAGGNEQFF. The CDR3, as DNA: TGTGCCAGTAGTATTTCTTTGCTAGCGGGAGGGAATGAGCAGTTCTTC.

The chain couples TRBV30 to TRBJ2-6; 10 nucleotides match TRBD1. This CDR3 is 19 amino acids long. Germline CDR1 reads GTSNPN; CDR2 reads SVGIG (reference sequence). The V gene end was trimmed by 2 bases and the J gene end by 2 bases; junction bases not matched to a gene: 12. The CDR3 DNA follows: TGTGCCTGGAGTCGGTATTCGGGACAGGGGAGCCCTGGGGCCAACGTCCTGACTTTC. Translation gives CAWSRYSGQGSPGANVLTF.

This clonotype came up a few times. The rearrangement uses TRBV7-6 and TRBJ2-1; TRBD1 aligns across 9 bases. Germline V CDR1 and CDR2: SGHVS, FNYEAQ. The length of the CDR3 is 16 residues. V lost 2 bases, J lost 8 bases, and 10 bases stayed unmatched. The CDR3 bases are TGTGCCAGCAGCTTATATTGGGGACAGGGCAGCCATGAGCAGTTCTTC. Its protein product is CASSLYWGQGSHEQFF. Filled out from reference TRBV7-6 and TRBJ2-1, the complete variable domain reads GAGVSQSPRYKVTKRGQDVALRCDPISGHVSLYWYRQALGQGPEFLTYFNYEAQQDKSGLPNDRFSAERPEGSISTLTIQRTEQRDSAMYRCASSLYWGQGSHEQFFGPGTRLTVL.

Many counts were recorded for this clonotype. The rearrangement links TRBV2 to TRBJ1-1; 7 nucleotides align to TRBD1. CDR1 is SNHLY and CDR2 is FYNNEI in the germline V gene. CDR3 length: 15 residues. Trimming cost V 8 bases and J 1 base; bases outside gene matches: 10. CDR3 bases: TGTGCCAGCGCTGAAAGACAGGGACGGAACACTGAAGCTTTCTTT. It encodes CASAERQGRNTEAFF. The whole variable domain, remainder taken from reference TRBV2 and TRBJ1-1, is EPEVTQTPSHQVTQMGQEVILRCVPISNHLYFYWYRQILGQKVEFLVSFYNNEISEKSEIFDDQFSVERPDGSNFTLKIRSTKLEDSAMYFCASAERQGRNTEAFFGQGTRLTVV.

There are many counts of this clonotype. The V and J genes are TRBV7-3 and TRBJ2-5; 9 nucleotides align to TRBD1. CDR1 SGHTA and CDR2 FQGTGA come from the germline V gene. This CDR3 is 15 amino acids long. After removal of 4 bases from V and 5 bases from J, the junction contained 8 bases not matched to a gene. The CDR3 DNA is TGTGCCAGCAGCTGGGGACAGGGTTCACGGGAGACCCAGTACTTC. This translates into CASSWGQGSRETQYF.

The chain is built from TRBV6-1 and TRBJ2-7; 9 bases align to TRBD1. V trimming: 6 bases; J trimming: 4 bases; junction bases outside the gene matches: 13. Germline V lookup: CDR1 MNHNS, CDR2 SASEGT. CDR3 length equals 16 residues. In DNA form, the CDR3 reads TGTGCCAGCAGAAGGATCTCCGGGACAGGGTTGTACGAGCAGTACTTC. The encoded protein is CASRRISGTGLYEQYF.

This chain joins TRBV4-1 and TRBJ2-3; TRBD1 might be the D (5 bases). The V and J ends lost 5 bases and 6 bases respectively, with 12 bases between them. This CDR3 spans 13 amino acids. CDR1 is MGHRA, CDR2 YSYEKL, per germline. CDR3 amino acids: CASSTTEWDTQYF. DNA for the CDR3: TGCGCCAGCAGCACGACAGAGTGGGATACGCAGTATTTT.

The chain uses TRBV28 and TRBJ1-5; TRBD1 matches 7 bases. The CDR3 contains 15 residues. The V and J ends lost 10 bases and 1 base, in that order; junction bases with no gene match: 10. Germline loops: CDR1 MDHEN, CDR2 SYDVKM. The CDR3 region is CATDTGELSNQPQHF. The CDR3 coding sequence is TGTGCCACCGATACAGGGGAATTAAGCAATCAGCCCCAGCATTTT.

This chain joins TRBV15 and TRBJ2-7, with D perhaps TRBD1 (6 bases). The CDR3 sequence is 15 residues long. Trimming removed 3 bases from V and 3 bases from J, with 15 bases in between. The V gene's germline CDR1 is LNHNV and CDR2 YYDKDF (reference sequence). The CDR3, as DNA: TGTGCCACCAGCAGCCAACAGGGACAATACTACGAGCAGTACTTC. Translation: CATSSQQGQYYEQYF.

The chain combines TRBV7-2 with TRBJ2-7; 8 nucleotides match TRBD1. The CDR3 loop spans 15 amino acids. The J segment lost 2 bases and the V segment lost 5 bases, leaving 8 bases of the junction unmatched. Germline V lookup: CDR1 SGHTA, CDR2 FQGNSA. CDR3 coding DNA: TGTGCCAGCAGCCTGACAGGGGAGGTAACCTACGAGCAGTACTTC. It yields the protein CASSLTGEVTYEQYF. Variable domain in full (rest from reference TRBV7-2 and TRBJ2-7): GAGVSQSPSNKVTEKGKDVELRCDPISGHTALYWYRQSLGQGLEFLIYFQGNSAPDKSGLPSDRFSAERTGGSVSTLTIQRTQQEDSAVYLCASSLTGEVTYEQYFGPGTRLTVT.

Ten or more counts support this clonotype. The V call is TRBV2, the J call TRBJ1-1; D not resolved. The CDR3 is 14 amino acids. V lost 4 bases and J 6 bases, leaving 15 bases between the germline ends. Germline CDR1 and CDR2: SNHLY and FYNNEI. The CDR3 protein is CASSGLAVGAEAFF. The CDR3 DNA follows: TGTGCCAGCAGTGGCCTGGCGGTCGGCGCTGAAGCTTTCTTT.

This clonotype was seen many times. V and J are TRBV7-2 and TRBJ2-7, with 7 positions matching TRBD2. CDR1 is SGHTA, CDR2 FQGNSA, per germline. This CDR3 is built from 14 residues. V trimming: 10 bases; J trimming: 1 base; junction bases outside the gene matches: 10. Here the CDR3 DNA reads TGTGCCACCCGACCTGGGGGAGGGTCCTACGAGCAGTACTTC. Translating gives CATRPGGGSYEQYF. The whole variable domain, filled in from reference TRBV7-2 and TRBJ2-7, reads GAGVSQSPSNKVTEKGKDVELRCDPISGHTALYWYRQSLGQGLEFLIYFQGNSAPDKSGLPSDRFSAERTGGSVSTLTIQRTQQEDSAVYLCATRPGGGSYEQYFGPGTRLTVT.

This clonotype was found a few times. The V and J genes are TRBV24-1 and TRBJ2-7; 8 bases match TRBD1. J gave up 5 bases and V 4 bases, and 3 bases lay outside the gene matches. This CDR3 comprises 13 residues. Germline loops: CDR1 KGHDR, CDR2 SFDVKD. CDR3 sequence: CATSDHRGDEQYF. The DNA of the CDR3 is TGTGCCACCAGTGACCACAGGGGGGACGAGCAGTACTTC.

This clonotype occurred many times. V usage is TRBV20-1 and J usage is TRBJ2-1; D is perhaps TRBD2 (7 bases). Germline-derived CDR1 and CDR2 are DFQATT and SNEGSKA (reference sequence). This CDR3 has 14 amino acids. Trimming left V 5 bases short and J 7 bases short, with 18 bases between. The CDR3 nucleotides are TGCAGTGCTGGAAGGACTAGAGGGGGGAATGAGCAGTTCTTC. The encoded protein is CSAGRTRGGNEQFF.

This clonotype has a handful of counts. The chain couples TRBV28 to TRBJ2-7, with 7 bases matching TRBD1. The CDR3 sequence is 14 residues long. The ends lost 4 bases at V and 2 bases at J; junction bases unmatched: 5. Looked up from germline, CDR1 is MDHEN and CDR2 is SYDVKM. The CDR3 DNA is TGTGCCAGCAGTTACAGGGGAGTCACCTACGAGCAGTACTTC. The encoded protein is CASSYRGVTYEQYF.

This chain connects TRBV20-1 to TRBJ2-7, with no clear D. Trimming cost V 4 bases and J 0 bases, with 13 bases left between them. There are 14 residues in the CDR3. The germline V gene encodes CDR1 DFQATT and CDR2 SNEGSKA (reference sequence). The CDR3 reads CSANPPDFSYEQYF. CDR3 bases: TGCAGTGCTAACCCGCCTGACTTCTCCTACGAGCAGTACTTC.

The chain couples TRBV3-2 to TRBJ1-4. TRBV3-2 is shown as a pseudogene. There are 13 residues in the CDR3. This CDR3 is CASSLGLGYRLFF. The DNA of the CDR3 is TGTGCCAGCAGCCTAGGCTTGGGGTATAGACTGTTTTTT.

This clonotype was detected only once. The DNA of the CDR3 is TGTGCCTGGAGTCCGGACAGGGTTGATCAGCCCCAGCATTTT. Encoded protein: CAWSPDRVDQPQHF. V and J are TRBV30 and TRBJ1-5; 8 nucleotides align to TRBD1. There are 14 residues in the CDR3. Germline V gene sequence: CDR1 GTSNPN, CDR2 SVGIG (reference sequence). V was clipped by 2 bases and J by 5 bases; unmatched bases: 5.

The CDR3 loop is CASSPGLVRSTDTQYF. CDR3 bases: TGTGCCAGCAGTCCAGGACTAGTTAGGAGCACAGATACGCAGTATTTT. The chain is built from TRBV28 and TRBJ2-3; 7 bases align to TRBD2. The V and J ends lost 5 bases and 0 bases, in that order; junction bases with no gene match: 8. CDR3 size: 16 residues. Germline loops: CDR1 MDHEN, CDR2 SYDVKM.

At least ten counts were recorded for this clonotype. DNA for the CDR3: TGTGCCTGGAGCCGGGTGGACACTGAAGCTTTCTTT. It encodes CAWSRVDTEAFF. The rearrangement joins TRBV30 to TRBJ1-1, with no clear D. Germline loops: CDR1 GTSNPN, CDR2 SVGIG (reference sequence). This CDR3 has 12 amino acids. V was cut by 3 bases and J by 3 bases, with 8 bases left in between.